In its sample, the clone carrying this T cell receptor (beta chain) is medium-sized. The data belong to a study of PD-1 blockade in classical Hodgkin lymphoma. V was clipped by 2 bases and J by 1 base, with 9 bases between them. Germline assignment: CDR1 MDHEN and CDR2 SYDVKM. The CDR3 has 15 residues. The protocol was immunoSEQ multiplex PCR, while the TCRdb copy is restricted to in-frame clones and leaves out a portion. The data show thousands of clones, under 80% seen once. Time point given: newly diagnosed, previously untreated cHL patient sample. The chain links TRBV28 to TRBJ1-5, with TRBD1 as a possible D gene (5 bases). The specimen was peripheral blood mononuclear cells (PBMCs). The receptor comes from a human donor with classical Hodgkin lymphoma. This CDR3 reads CASSLRQGSNQPQHF. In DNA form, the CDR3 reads TGTGCCAGCAGTTTAAGGCAGGGAAGCAATCAGCCCCAGCATTTT.